These 2 T cell receptor beta chains originate from one sample sequenced in a study of cytomegalovirus exposure and HLA in healthy donors. The primer mix had 60 Vbeta and 13 Jbeta primers. Clones were sequenced by immunoSEQ multiplex PCR, and TCRdb holds only the in-frame ones, with some missing. Of 130,000 or so clones in the sample, around 80% are singletons; the top ten hold under 2%. Sample: PBMCs. These receptors all stem from a female donor in good health and CMV-seropositive.

The chain is built from TRBV29-1 and TRBJ2-1; D perhaps matches TRBD1 (5 bases). The length of the CDR3 is 15 residues. V was trimmed by 4 bases and J by 8 bases, leaving 21 bases between them. Germline CDR1 and CDR2: SQVTM and ANQGSEA. The CDR3, as DNA: TGCAGCGTTGTGGCCCACCTGCGCAAAGGGGATGAGCAGTTCTTC. Translating gives CSVVAHLRKGDEQFF.

The chain uses TRBV6-5 and TRBJ2-7, with D uncertain. V lost 0 bases, J lost 0 bases, and 9 bases lay in between. CDR3 length: 15 residues. CDR1 is MNHEY and CDR2 is SVGAGI in the germline V gene. The CDR3 bases are TGTGCCAGCAGTTACTCGACTCCGCCCTCCTACGAGCAGTACTTC. Its translation is CASSYSTPPSYEQYF.